The table lists the clone carrying this TCR beta chain with a few counts. The sample comes from a study of cytomegalovirus exposure and HLA in healthy donors. 60 Vbeta and 13 Jbeta primers were used in PCR. Sequencing used immunoSEQ multiplex PCR; TCRdb keeps in-frame clones, though not all of them. The sample consists of 90,000 to 120,000 clones, 10% of them appearing once. This CDR3 region has 19 residues. Between the trimmed V and J ends, which lost 0 bases and 5 bases, there was a span of 23 bases. Germline V gene data show CDR1 as SGHRS and CDR2 as YFSETQ. This TCR derives from a man between 35 and 55 years old in good health and CMV-seropositive. The chain has TRBV5-1 and TRBJ1-4; the D gene is possibly TRBD1 (6 bases). The source material was PBMCs. The CDR3 DNA reads as TGCGCCAGCAGCTTGGTATATAGGACAGCCCTAACGGGGAATGAAAAACTGTTTTTT. Residues: CASSLVYRTALTGNEKLFF.